A single T cell receptor (beta chain) is shown here with its context. This entry comes from a study of technical replicates of blood from several donors. V dropped 2 bases and J dropped 9 bases, with 11 bases sitting between them. Germline CDR1 and CDR2: SGHTA and FQGNSA. The CDR3 contains 13 residues. TCRdb's copy holds only in-frame clones and misses some; the assay was immunoSEQ multiplex PCR. The sample carries about 80,000 clones, approximately 96% recorded once. V and J are TRBV7-2 and TRBJ2-1; no clear D. Material for sequencing was T cells isolated from PBMCs. The sequence came from a human donor in good health. The CDR3 region is CASSLQRSSEQFF. The CDR3 coding sequence is TGTGCCAGCAGCTTACAAAGATCGAGTGAGCAGTTCTTC.